The 2 T cell receptor beta chains listed next were all sequenced from one sample in a study of blood T cells in healthy people across ages. Using a J-beta primer mix together with a sample-barcoded 5' primer, a second PCR was run for roughly 6 to 11 cycles. One entry per CDR3 protein, called by TCRdb with MiXCR from the 5' RACE reads. The sample lists about 800,000 distinct CDR3 sequences; more than 45% were seen once. The source material was blood. The source of these receptors is a man aged 30 to 45 in good health.

V and J are TRBV7-2 and TRBJ2-1, with TRBD2 as a possible D gene (6 bases). V was cut by 8 bases and J by 2 bases, with 10 bases left in between. CDR3 length equals 13 residues. Looked up from germline, CDR1 is SGHTA and CDR2 is FQGNSA. This chain's CDR3 is CASPGGTYNEQFF. In DNA form, the CDR3 reads TGTGCCAGCCCCGGGGGAACCTACAATGAGCAGTTCTTC.

The V gene is TRBV6-6, the J gene TRBJ1-1, with TRBD1 matching over 7 bases. This CDR3 is 12 amino acids long. With V trimmed by 4 bases and J by 7 bases, 3 bases remained unmatched. The germline CDR1 and CDR2 sequences are MNHNY and SVGAGI (reference sequence). The CDR3 sequence: CASSSGQSEAFF. CDR3 nucleotides: TGTGCCAGCAGTTCGGGACAGAGTGAAGCTTTCTTT.